These T cell receptor beta chains were read from a single sample in a study of T cells expressing NK-cell markers. From the 5' RACE reads, TCRdb lists one entry per CDR3 protein and no DNA. This table lists 500,000 to 700,000 distinct CDR3 sequences. Sequenced sample: blood T cells: a sorted CD56 or NKG2C T cell subset, CD4+ or CD8+ T cells, or bulk PBMC T cells (not recorded which). These TCRs come from a man between 18 and 35 years old in good health. CDR3s include the opening cysteine and the closing phenylalanine or tryptophan. The order of the fields is J gene, V gene, CDR3 protein.

TRBJ2-7 TRBV5-1 CASSFNVGGTYEQYF
TRBJ2-7 TRBV27 CASSLFGGSYEQYF
TRBJ2-3 TRBV5-1 CASSMTSGAPGTQYF
TRBJ2-1 TRBV9 CASSVARTYEQFF
TRBJ2-7 TRBV24-1 CATSDGGGRTTYEQYF
TRBJ2-3 TRBV9 CASSVGVGLTDTQYF
TRBJ2-7 TRBV2 CASSEAGTRDTPYEQYF
TRBJ2-1 TRBV4-2 CASSQELTGEQFF
TRBJ1-1 TRBV20-1 CSAPLGQGKGNTEAFF
TRBJ2-7 TRBV28 CASSLPRLAGYYEQYF
TRBJ2-6 TRBV2 CASSEISGRAYSGANVLTF
TRBJ1-1 TRBV5-1 CASSLRKVTNTEAFF
TRBJ2-1 TRBV24-1 CATSEFSGRDEQFF
TRBJ1-3 TRBV9 CASSVGGNSGNTIYF
TRBJ2-3 TRBV6-6 CASNRERPDTQYF
TRBJ2-2 TRBV20-1 CSARLPQAGELFF
TRBJ2-2 TRBV5-6 CASSLARVKNTGELFF
TRBJ2-3 TRBV28 CATWVAGGLDTQYF
TRBJ1-6 TRBV5-1 CASGQDPGSPLHF
TRBJ2-6 TRBV20-1 CSARGAGRGSGANVLTF
TRBJ2-6 TRBV27 CASSILAAEGANVLTF
TRBJ2-5 TRBV28 CASSWGTGGMETQYF
TRBJ1-5 TRBV11-2 CASSPGQIYSDQPQHF